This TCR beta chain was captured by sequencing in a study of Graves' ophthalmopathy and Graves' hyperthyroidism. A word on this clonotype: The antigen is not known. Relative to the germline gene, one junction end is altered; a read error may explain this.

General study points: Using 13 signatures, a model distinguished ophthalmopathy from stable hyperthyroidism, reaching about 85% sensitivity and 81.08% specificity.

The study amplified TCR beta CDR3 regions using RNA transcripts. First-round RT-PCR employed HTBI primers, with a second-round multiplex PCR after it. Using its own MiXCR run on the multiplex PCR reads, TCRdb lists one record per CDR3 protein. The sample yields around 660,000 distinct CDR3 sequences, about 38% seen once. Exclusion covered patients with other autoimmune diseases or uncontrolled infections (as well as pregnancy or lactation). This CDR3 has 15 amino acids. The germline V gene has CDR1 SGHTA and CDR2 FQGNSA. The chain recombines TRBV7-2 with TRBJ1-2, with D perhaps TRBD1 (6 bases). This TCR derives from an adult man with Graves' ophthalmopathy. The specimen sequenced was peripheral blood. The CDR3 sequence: CASSQDRRDTYGYTF. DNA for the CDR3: TGCGCCAGCAGCCAAGATCGCCGGGACACCTATGGCTACACCTTC.